This TCR beta chain is drawn from a study of blood T cell repertoires in COVID-19. Trimming shortened V by 2 bases and J by 0 bases, and 10 bases separated the two germline ends. The V gene's germline CDR1 is LNHDA and CDR2 SQIVND (reference sequence). The CDR3 runs 15 residues. This clone was detected only once. The protocol was immunoSEQ multiplex PCR, while the TCRdb copy is restricted to in-frame clones and leaves out a portion. This sample has about 480,000 clones, with roughly 89% found just once. This clonotype was obtained from a young man with COVID-19, enrolled during active disease. Sequenced material: peripheral blood. The rearrangement joins TRBV19 to TRBJ1-1; perhaps TRBD1 as D (5 bases). CDR3 amino acids: CASSIWGRVNTEAFF. Written as DNA, the CDR3 is TGTGCCAGTAGTATATGGGGCAGAGTGAACACTGAAGCTTTCTTT.